One sample yielded the 6 T cell receptor beta chains listed below, sequenced in a study of cytomegalovirus exposure and HLA in healthy donors. PCR used 60 Vbeta primers and 13 Jbeta primers. Data came from immunoSEQ multiplex PCR; TCRdb stores just in-frame clones and leaves some out. The sample shows about 160,000 clones, around 81% of them seen only once. The material sequenced was PBMCs. Source of these receptors: a woman in her thirties or forties in good health and CMV-seronegative.

The V call is TRBV10-3, the J call TRBJ2-3; the D is unclear. CDR1 is ENHRY, CDR2 SYGVKD, per germline. The V and J ends lost 5 bases and 0 bases respectively, with 9 bases between them. The CDR3 spans 14 residues. The CDR3 coding sequence is TGTGCCATCAGTATAGCTGCTAGCACAGATACGCAGTATTTT. This gives the protein CAISIAASTDTQYF.

The chain links TRBV6-1 to TRBJ1-2; 7 nucleotides line up with TRBD1. Germline V gene data show CDR1 as MNHNS and CDR2 as SASEGT. CDR3 length equals 15 residues. Unmatched junction bases numbered 9, after V lost 7 bases and J lost 1 base. In nucleotides, the CDR3 is TGTGCCAGCAATTATGGGGACAGCTTTAACTATGGCTACACCTTC. It encodes CASNYGDSFNYGYTF.

The chain couples TRBV18 to TRBJ2-2; 9 nucleotides align to TRBD2. Germline CDR1 reads KGHSH; CDR2 reads LQKENI. Unmatched junction bases numbered 10, after V lost 6 bases and J lost 2 bases. The CDR3 extends over 17 amino acids. CDR3 sequence reads: CASSPRSGGGNTGELFF. The CDR3 nucleotides read TGTGCCAGCTCCCCTCGTAGCGGGGGAGGAAACACCGGGGAGCTGTTTTTT.

V is TRBV5-1 and J is TRBJ1-1, with 9 positions matching TRBD1. The CDR3 spans 14 residues. V dropped 3 bases and J dropped 4; count of bases not matched to a gene: 4. Germline values: CDR1 SGHRS, CDR2 YFSETQ. The CDR3 sequence: CASSWTGEGTEAFF. CDR3 nucleotides: TGCGCCAGCAGCTGGACAGGGGAGGGCACTGAAGCTTTCTTT.

This clone has just a few counts. The chain uses TRBV29-1 and TRBJ1-4, with a weak D call TRBD1 (6 bases). The germline CDR1 and CDR2 sequences are SQVTM and ANQGSEA. The CDR3 spans 13 residues. Trimming shortened V by 7 bases and J by 1 base, and 10 bases separated the two germline ends. The CDR3 DNA is TGCAGCGCAGCGGACAGAACTAATGAAAAACTGTTTTTT. It is translated as CSAADRTNEKLFF.

The chain has TRBV2 and TRBJ2-7, with D unclear. The CDR3 sequence is 11 residues long. Trimming took 6 bases from V and 5 from J, leaving 8 bases between them. CDR1 SNHLY and CDR2 FYNNEI come from the germline V gene. This CDR3 reads CASSYENEQYF. The CDR3 DNA reads TGTGCCAGCAGCTACGAGAACGAGCAGTACTTC.